Each of the 7 T cell receptor beta chains below was sequenced from the same sample in a study of blood T cell repertoires in COVID-19. Some clones are missing from TCRdb's copy, which holds only in-frame ones; the method was immunoSEQ multiplex PCR. The table includes 180,000 or so clones, about 90% detected once. Input material: peripheral blood. Every receptor here comes from a man between 18 and 35 years old with active or convalescent COVID-19.

The rearrangement joins TRBV5-1 to TRBJ2-1, with a weak D call TRBD1 (6 bases). Deletions cut 7 bases from V and 1 base from J, with 12 bases between. Germline V gives CDR1 SGHRS, CDR2 YFSETQ. The CDR3 consists of 14 residues. Written as DNA, the CDR3 is TGCGCCAGCTCGAGGACAGAATCCTACAATGAGCAGTTCTTC. Translating it yields CASSRTESYNEQFF.

This clone was observed once. DNA for the CDR3: TGTGCCAGCAGCTTGTTTCTAGCGGAGGCCTACGAGCAGTACTTC. This encodes CASSLFLAEAYEQYF. The V and J genes are TRBV5-6 and TRBJ2-7; 7 nucleotides match TRBD2. This CDR3 is 15 amino acids long. J lost 2 bases, V lost 1 base, and 6 bases had no gene match. Germline V lookup: CDR1 SGHDT, CDR2 YYEEEE.

The CDR3 region is CASSLLLNTEAFF. The CDR3, as DNA: TGTGCCAGCAGTTTATTACTTAACACTGAAGCTTTCTTT. The chain employs TRBV27 and TRBJ1-1, with unresolved D. V gave up 1 base and J gave up 2 bases, with 5 bases separating them. CDR1 and CDR2 from the germline V gene are MNHEY and SMNVEV (reference sequence). The CDR3 totals 13 residues.

This chain links TRBV5-1 with TRBJ2-5; 9 bases match TRBD2. The CDR3 runs 17 residues. Trimming took 4 bases from V and 2 from J; bases not matched to a gene: 12. Per the germline V gene, CDR1 is SGHRS and CDR2 is YFSETQ. The CDR3 reads CASSPTWSSGVQETQYF. DNA of the CDR3: TGCGCCAGCAGCCCGACGTGGTCTAGCGGGGTACAAGAGACCCAGTACTTC.

This clone was seen a single time. This chain uses TRBV6-1 with TRBJ1-4, with a weak D call TRBD1 (5 bases). The germline gives CDR1 MNHNS, CDR2 SASEGT. V lost 2 bases and J 8 bases, leaving 18 bases between the germline ends. The CDR3 runs 16 residues. The CDR3 is CASSESRRGKAEKLFF. The CDR3, as DNA: TGTGCCAGCAGTGAATCTCGGCGGGGCAAGGCGGAAAAACTGTTTTTT.

The rearrangement links TRBV5-1 to TRBJ1-3; 7 nucleotides agree with TRBD1. The CDR3 contains 17 residues. Germline trimming cut 3 bases from V and 1 base from J; bases unmatched to any gene: 10. Germline-derived CDR1 and CDR2 are SGHRS and YFSETQ. The CDR3 region has the DNA TGCGCCAGCAGCTGGGACAGCCGGCAAAAATCTGGAAACACCATATATTTT. Its translation is CASSWDSRQKSGNTIYF. The complete variable domain, with remaining parts taken from reference TRBV5-1 and TRBJ1-3, reads KAGVTQTPRYLIKTRGQQVTLSCSPISGHRSVSWYQQTPGQGLQFLFEYFSETQRNKGNFPGRFSGRQFSNSRSEMNVSTLELGDSALYLCASSWDSRQKSGNTIYFGEGSWLTVV.

The rearrangement joins TRBV18 to TRBJ1-5; a possible D gene is TRBD1 (6 bases). V lost 2 bases to trimming and J lost 4 bases, with 12 bases between them. Per the germline V gene, CDR1 is KGHSH and CDR2 is LQKENI. This CDR3 region has 15 residues. The CDR3 is CASSPIRTENQPQHF. The CDR3 DNA reads as TGTGCCAGCTCACCAATCCGGACAGAGAATCAGCCCCAGCATTTT.